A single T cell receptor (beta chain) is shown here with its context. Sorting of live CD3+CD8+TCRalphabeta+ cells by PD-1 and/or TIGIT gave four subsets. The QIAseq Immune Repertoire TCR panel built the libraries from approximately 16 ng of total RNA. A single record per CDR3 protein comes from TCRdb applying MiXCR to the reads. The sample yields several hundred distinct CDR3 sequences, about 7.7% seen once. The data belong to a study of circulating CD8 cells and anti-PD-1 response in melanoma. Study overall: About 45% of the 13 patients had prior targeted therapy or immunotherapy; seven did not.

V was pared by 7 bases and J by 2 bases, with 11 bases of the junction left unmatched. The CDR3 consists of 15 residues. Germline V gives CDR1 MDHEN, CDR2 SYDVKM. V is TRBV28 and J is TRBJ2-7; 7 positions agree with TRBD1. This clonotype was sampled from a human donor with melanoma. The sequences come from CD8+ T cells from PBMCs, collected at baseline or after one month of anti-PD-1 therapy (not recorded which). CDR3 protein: CASKAGQGETYEQYF. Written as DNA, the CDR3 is TGTGCCAGCAAGGCGGGCCAGGGGGAAACCTACGAGCAGTACTTC.